This T cell receptor (beta chain) was captured in a study of molecular identifiers for immune sequencing clone quantification. Regarding the study as a whole: In CMV-specific effectors, clones above 20 copies held over 99% of molecules; naive, under 1%. Molecules of identical TCR sharing a barcode could underestimate highly expanded clone sizes.

Germline V gives CDR1 LGHNA, CDR2 YSLEER. Trimming at V came to 0 bases and at J to 2 bases, leaving 3 bases not matched to a gene. The CDR3 loop spans 17 amino acids. TCRdb fed the PCR reads into MiXCR, producing one record per CDR3 protein. The table shows more than 450,000 distinct CDR3 sequences, with about a fifth occurring only once. This clonotype was counted ten times or more. What it binds is unknown. Sequencing used naive CD8+ T cells from blood, with Jurkat cell RNA spiked in. Subset in this sample: FACS-sorted CD8+CD4-CCR7+CD45RA+ naive T cells. This clonotype originated in a human donor in good health. Some libraries in this study had Jurkat cell RNA spiked in. The V and J genes are TRBV4-3 and TRBJ2-6, with 8 bases fitting TRBD2. CDR3 in amino acids: CASSQDRGGAGANVLTF. The CDR3 region has the DNA TGCGCCAGCAGCCAAGATCGGGGGGGCGCTGGGGCCAACGTCCTGACTTTC.